The 29 T cell receptor beta chains below come from one sample, sequenced in a study of blood T cell repertoires in COVID-19 (dated by TCRdb to 2020 to 2022). Library prep was done by the immunoSEQ multiplex PCR assay. In its TCRdb copy, this immuneACCESS table keeps in-frame sequences only and misses some clones. Where compared with another copy, unresolved V genes explain less than half of these, and the others have no known cause. The sample profile shows about 400,000 clones; roughly 91% of them were found once. The ten top clones hold about 1.7% of the sample. Sequences were obtained from PBMCs or T cells enriched from blood (not recorded which). Every receptor here comes from a woman in her twenties or thirties who had recovered from COVID-19.

This chain connects TRBV12-3 or TRBV12-4 to TRBJ1-2; D unclear. This CDR3 spans 13 amino acids. Trimming cost V 5 bases and J 5 bases, with 12 bases left between them. The CDR3 spells CASSLRRLYGYTF. In nucleotides, the CDR3 is TGTGCCAGCAGTCTCCGGAGGTTATATGGCTACACCTTC.

This clone was counted between two and nine times. The chain couples TRBV10-3 to TRBJ2-2; a possible D gene is TRBD1 (5 bases). Trimming took 6 bases from V and 2 from J, leaving 10 bases between them. Germline assignment: CDR1 ENHRY and CDR2 SYGVKD. CDR3 length: 14 amino acids. CDR3 sequence: CAIRGQGNTGELFF. The CDR3 bases are TGTGCCATCAGGGGGCAGGGCAACACCGGGGAGCTGTTTTTT.

This clone showed up just once. V and J are TRBV4-1 and TRBJ2-3; TRBD2 aligns across 11 bases. The CDR3 contains 17 residues. Germline CDR1 and CDR2: MGHRA and YSYEKL. With 4 bases clipped from V and 4 bases from J, the junction kept 10 bases outside the gene matches. The CDR3 nucleotides are TGCGCCAGCAGCCTAAGTCCCGATAGCGGGGGGGCAGATACGCAGTATTTT. Translating gives CASSLSPDSGGADTQYF.

This sequence joins TRBV7-9 and TRBJ2-1, with D maybe TRBD2 (5 bases). The CDR3 is made up of 15 amino acids. The germline V and J ends were trimmed by 8 bases and 1 base, with 15 bases remaining between them. Germline CDR1 SEHNR, CDR2 FQNEAQ (reference sequence). The CDR3 here is CASLSGNRSYNEQFF. The CDR3 DNA reads as TGTGCCAGCTTATCGGGGAACCGGTCCTACAATGAGCAGTTCTTC.

The chain couples TRBV28 to TRBJ2-7; TRBD2 matches 8 bases. This CDR3 has 15 amino acids. Germline lookup yields CDR1 MDHEN and CDR2 SYDVKM. V dropped 7 bases and J dropped 8; count of bases not matched to a gene: 16. The CDR3 loop is CASTGHGLAGSQQYF. The CDR3 DNA reads TGTGCCAGCACCGGGCATGGACTAGCAGGAAGTCAGCAGTACTTC.

The chain carries TRBV11-2 and TRBJ1-1, with a weak D call TRBD1 (6 bases). V dropped 5 bases and J dropped 7 bases, with 11 bases sitting between them. Germline CDR1 reads SGHAT; CDR2 reads FQNNGV. CDR3 length: 12 residues. CDR3 sequence: CASSPGGHEAFF. CDR3 in DNA: TGTGCCAGCAGCCCCGGGGGGCATGAAGCTTTCTTT.

The chain uses TRBV7-2 and TRBJ2-7; the D gene is possibly TRBD2 (7 bases). V lost 1 base and J 6 bases, leaving 16 bases between the germline ends. Germline V gene data show CDR1 as SGHTA and CDR2 as FQGNSA. The CDR3 totals 15 residues. In DNA, the CDR3 is TGTGCCAGCAGCTTAGTGGGGGGGGGCTCCGGCGAGCAGTACTTC. Its protein is CASSLVGGGSGEQYF.

This sequence joins TRBV5-1 and TRBJ2-3; D gene unclear. Germline V CDR1 and CDR2: SGHRS, YFSETQ. The CDR3 runs 12 residues. With 1 base removed from V and 5 bases from J, the gap between germline ends came to 5 bases. CDR3 in amino acids: CASSLQVDTQYF. The CDR3 nucleotides read TGCGCCAGCAGCTTGCAGGTAGATACGCAGTATTTT.

The chain uses TRBV2 and TRBJ1-2; 8 bases are shared with TRBD1. The V gene end was trimmed by 6 bases and the J gene end by 5 bases; junction bases not matched to a gene: 8. From germline, CDR1 is SNHLY and CDR2 FYNNEI. The CDR3 contains 14 residues. CDR3 coding DNA: TGTGCCAGCAGGGAATCAGGGGGCTCGTATGGCTACACCTTC. This codes for CASRESGGSYGYTF.

This clone was counted a single time. The chain recombines TRBV15 with TRBJ2-2, with TRBD2 matching 11 bases. The CDR3 spans 16 residues. Germline V lookup: CDR1 LNHNV, CDR2 YYDKDF (reference sequence). V trimming: 1 base; J trimming: 4 bases; junction bases outside the gene matches: 2. The CDR3 region is CATSRGTSGPTGELFF. The CDR3 region has the DNA TGTGCCACCAGCAGAGGGACTAGCGGGCCCACCGGGGAGCTGTTTTTT. The whole variable domain, filled in from reference TRBV15 and TRBJ2-2, reads DAMVIQNPRYQVTQFGKPVTLSCSQTLNHNVMYWYQQKSSQAPKLLFHYYDKDFNNEADTPDNFQSRRPNTSFCFLDIRSPGLGDTAMYLCATSRGTSGPTGELFFGEGSRLTVL.

The rearrangement uses TRBV6-5 and TRBJ2-7, with D perhaps TRBD1 (5 bases). Deletions cut 6 bases from V and 4 bases from J, with 7 bases between. The CDR3 consists of 11 residues. Germline V gene sequence: CDR1 MNHEY, CDR2 SVGAGI. CDR3 nucleotide sequence: TGTGCCAGCAGAAGGGGTTACGAGCAGTACTTC. Protein: CASRRGYEQYF.

The table lists this clone with a few counts. Other nucleotide sequences in the sample specify the same CDR3. The rearrangement uses TRBV29-1 and TRBJ1-2; TRBD1 aligns across 7 bases. Unmatched junction bases numbered 3, after V lost 5 bases and J lost 3 bases. The germline V gene encodes CDR1 SQVTM and CDR2 ANQGSEA. The CDR3 extends over 12 amino acids. The CDR3 protein is CSVSRGDYGYTF. The CDR3 DNA follows: TGCAGCGTTAGCAGGGGGGACTATGGCTACACCTTC. Drawing the rest from reference TRBV29-1 and TRBJ1-2, the complete variable domain is SAVISQKPSRDICQRGTSLTIQCQVDSQVTMMFWYRQQPGQSLTLIATANQGSEATYESGFVIDKFPISRPNLTFSTLTVSNMSPEDSSIYLCSVSRGDYGYTFGSGTRLTVV.

This chain joins TRBV29-1 and TRBJ2-2; 12 bases align to TRBD2. The CDR3 consists of 16 residues. V dropped 6 bases and J dropped 4; count of bases not matched to a gene: 9. Germline V gives CDR1 SQVTM, CDR2 ANQGSEA. Here the CDR3 DNA reads TGCAGCGTCGGGCTAGCGGGGGGGCCGGGCACCGGGGAGCTGTTTTTT. This translates into CSVGLAGGPGTGELFF.

The V call is TRBV6-6, the J call TRBJ1-2; D remains unclear. Germline-derived CDR1 and CDR2 are MNHNY and SVGAGI (reference sequence). V lost 4 bases, J lost 3 bases, and 9 bases lay in between. The length of the CDR3 is 13 residues. This CDR3 is CASSLYRDYGYTF. The CDR3 DNA reads TGTGCCAGCAGTTTATATAGAGACTATGGCTACACCTTC.

The genes are TRBV28 and TRBJ1-5, with 7 bases aligning to TRBD1. Germline V gene sequence: CDR1 MDHEN, CDR2 SYDVKM. This CDR3 comprises 16 residues. Losses at the gene ends were 7 bases for V and 3 bases for J; bases not matched to a gene: 12. The CDR3 nucleotides read TGTGCCAGCAACCCATGGACAGGTCGACTCAATCAGCCCCAGCATTTT. Its protein product is CASNPWTGRLNQPQHF.

The chain is built from TRBV6-1 and TRBJ1-1, with a weak D call TRBD1 (5 bases). CDR1 and CDR2 from the germline V gene are MNHNS and SASEGT. Deletions cut 3 bases from V and 1 base from J, with 12 bases between. The CDR3 is 15 residues long. CDR3 sequence (DNA): TGTGCCAGCAGTGAGAGGTGGGGCGCGAACACTGAAGCTTTCTTT. Residues: CASSERWGANTEAFF.

The chain recombines TRBV7-9 with TRBJ1-1; TRBD1 is a possible D gene (5 bases). Trimming pared 6 bases from V and 8 bases from J, leaving 10 bases between. The CDR3 totals 11 residues. The germline V gene encodes CDR1 SEHNR and CDR2 FQNEAQ (reference sequence). In nucleotides, the CDR3 is TGTGCCAGCAGGCGTGGACACGAAGCTTTCTTT. It specifies CASRRGHEAFF.

The chain employs TRBV12-5 and TRBJ1-5, with D possibly being TRBD1 (5 bases). The CDR3 is 15 amino acids. Looked up from germline, CDR1 is LGHNT and CDR2 is FRNRAP. The V end lost 7 bases, the J end lost 1 base, and 14 bases lay between the germline ends. CDR3 amino acids: CASDPRGESNQPQHF. Written as DNA, the CDR3 is TGTGCTAGTGACCCCCGGGGGGAAAGCAATCAGCCCCAGCATTTT.

This sequence joins TRBV2 and TRBJ2-7; 7 nucleotides line up with TRBD2. Germline loops: CDR1 SNHLY, CDR2 FYNNEI. The CDR3 runs 12 residues. In DNA form, the CDR3 reads TGTTCTCTCAGGGAGGGTACCTACGAGCAGTACTTC. Its translation is CSLREGTYEQYF.

The V gene is TRBV4-1, the J gene TRBJ1-1, with D unclear. V was pared by 1 base and J by 5 bases, with 17 bases between. The CDR3 has 16 residues. Germline V gives CDR1 MGHRA, CDR2 YSYEKL. The CDR3 DNA reads TGCGCCAGCAGCCAAGGAGGCGCCAAATTCTCGACTGAAGCTTTCTTT. Its protein is CASSQGGAKFSTEAFF.

The gene calls are TRBV10-2 and TRBJ1-1; 7 bases are a match to TRBD1. V was pared by 8 bases and J by 4 bases, with 16 bases of the junction left unmatched. The CDR3 extends over 16 amino acids. In germline, CDR1 is WSHSY, CDR2 SAAADI. CDR3 amino acids: CASATHGRGVATEAFF. The CDR3 bases are TGCGCCAGCGCCACGCATGGCAGGGGGGTCGCCACTGAAGCTTTCTTT.

The chain links TRBV7-2 to TRBJ2-2; 9 bases agree with TRBD2. Germline-derived CDR1 and CDR2 are SGHTA and FQGNSA. This CDR3 contains 17 residues. The V segment lost 10 bases and the J segment 2 bases; nucleotides outside the gene matches: 14. CDR3 loop: CATPSSSGGLNTGELFF. CDR3 nucleotide sequence: TGTGCCACCCCGAGTAGTAGCGGGGGCCTTAACACCGGGGAGCTGTTTTTT.

There are a few counts of this clone. This rearrangement joins TRBV29-1 to TRBJ2-3; D gene unclear. This CDR3 comprises 14 residues. Germline V lookup: CDR1 SQVTM, CDR2 ANQGSEA. Trimming took 3 bases from V and 2 from J, leaving 12 bases between them. CDR3 coding DNA: TGCAGCGTTGACTGGGCCCATACCACAGATACGCAGTATTTT. Its protein is CSVDWAHTTDTQYF.

The chain has TRBV18 and TRBJ1-6; TRBD1 aligns across 7 bases. Germline CDR1 KGHSH, CDR2 LQKENI. The V segment lost 3 bases and the J segment 1 base; nucleotides outside the gene matches: 6. This CDR3 is built from 17 residues. The CDR3 DNA sequence: TGTGCCAGCTCACCCAGACAGGGAAGGTCCTATAATTCACCCCTCCACTTT. It yields the protein CASSPRQGRSYNSPLHF.

The chain uses TRBV6-5 and TRBJ1-1; D gene ambiguous. Trimming removed 7 bases from V and 5 bases from J, with 17 bases in between. There are 14 residues in the CDR3. Looked up from germline, CDR1 is MNHEY and CDR2 is SVGAGI. The CDR3 protein is CASMVRDAKTEAFF. CDR3 DNA: TGTGCCAGCATGGTGCGGGATGCGAAGACTGAAGCTTTCTTT.

The gene calls are TRBV5-8 and TRBJ2-2; D may be TRBD2 (6 bases). The V end lost 6 bases, the J end lost 2 bases, and 14 bases lay between the germline ends. The CDR3 totals 15 residues. CDR1 is SGHTS, CDR2 YDEGEE, per germline. The CDR3 DNA follows: TGTGCCAGCACCGTTGGAGGGGTTAACACCGGGGAGCTGTTTTTT. Translated, it gives CASTVGGVNTGELFF.

CDR3 sequence: CASSSGQDNYNEQFF. CDR3 nucleotide sequence: TGCGCCAGCAGCTCGGGACAGGACAACTACAATGAGCAGTTCTTC. The genes are TRBV4-1 and TRBJ2-1; TRBD1 matches 8 bases. Germline loops: CDR1 MGHRA, CDR2 YSYEKL. The CDR3 has 15 amino acids. V shed 5 bases, J shed 3 bases, and the junction held 6 bases outside the gene matches.

CDR3 sequence (DNA): TGTGCCAGCAGCCCCCGCAGCGGGAGTGGGAACAATGAGCAGTTCTTC. Amino acid sequence: CASSPRSGSGNNEQFF. This sequence joins TRBV11-2 and TRBJ2-1, with TRBD2 identical over 8 bases. Trimming cost V 5 bases and J 5 bases; bases outside gene matches: 11. Per the germline V gene, CDR1 is SGHAT and CDR2 is FQNNGV. There are 16 residues in the CDR3.

V usage is TRBV9 and J usage is TRBJ2-5; D perhaps matches TRBD2 (6 bases). CDR1 is SGDLS, CDR2 YYNGEE, per germline. Trimming pared 5 bases from V and 3 bases from J, leaving 11 bases between. The CDR3 spans 13 residues. The CDR3 DNA reads TGTGCCAGCAGGGGGGACTTAGAAGAGACCCAGTACTTC. It codes for CASRGDLEETQYF.